This T cell receptor (beta chain) is drawn from a study of blood T cell repertoires in COVID-19. Study-level information: Acute and convalescent COVID-19 specimens originated in the United States, Italy and Spain. PBMCs, B-cell-depleted T cells, or T cells provided the cDNA or gDNA that made up the material.

The CDR3 has 14 amino acids. Germline assignment: CDR1 SNHLY and CDR2 FYNNEI. Trimming stripped 4 bases from V and 1 base from J, with 10 bases between. Source study methods: Reference gene primer amplification gave estimated nucleated cell counts. The table came from immunoSEQ multiplex PCR; TCRdb's copy has only in-frame clones and leaves some out. The D gene and trimming were derived from the DNA, and the V and J assignments and clone size from that table. Among approximately 100,000 clones, 85% to 90% were seen once, and the ten largest hold roughly 15%. The chain has TRBV2 and TRBJ1-1; D is unclear. The TCR was taken from a man aged 45-60 years with acute or convalescent COVID-19. Sequenced: peripheral blood. The CDR3 region has the DNA TGTGCCAGCAGTGGTAGTTTCTGGAACACTGAAGCTTTCTTT. It encodes CASSGSFWNTEAFF.